A single sample gave rise to the 32 T cell receptor beta chains below, sequenced in a study of T cells in Graves' hyperthyroidism and ophthalmopathy (dated by TCRdb to between 2017 and 2020). The method behind the library was multiplex PCR. Instrument used: Illumina HiSeq 2000. Amplification of TCR beta CDR3 regions was carried out from RNA transcripts. The first round of RT-PCR for the TCR CDR3 was performed with the HTBI primer set and the Qiagen OneStep RT-PCR kit. TCRdb reworked the public reads: Q25 trimming with fastp, MiXCR clone assembly, productive beta chains retained. Rows matching on CDR3 protein sequence are summarized as one entry with the most common DNA and genes. Here the sample has fewer than 350,000 distinct CDR3 sequences; about 14% occur a single time. Roughly 8.5% of the sample comes from the top ten. Sample: blood. All receptors derive from a woman in her 30s with Graves' hyperthyroidism that later progressed to Graves' ophthalmopathy.

This clonotype was picked up many times. V and J are TRBV28 and TRBJ2-1; TRBD1 or TRBD2 may be the D gene (5 bases each). Germline V CDR1 and CDR2: MDHEN, SYDVKM. With 4 bases removed from V and 3 bases from J, the gap between germline ends came to 13 bases. The CDR3 covers 15 residues. CDR3 in DNA: TGTGCCAGCAGTTCAGCCGGGACGGGCTACAATGAGCAGTTCTTC. Translated: CASSSAGTGYNEQFF.

V gene TRBV3-1 combines with J gene TRBJ1-5; D gene uncertain. The V end lost 0 bases, the J end lost 7 bases, and 7 bases lay between the germline ends. Germline CDR1 and CDR2: LGHDT and YNNKEL (reference sequence). The CDR3 runs 13 residues. DNA for the CDR3: TGTGCCAGCAGCCAAGAAAGCAGCCAGCCCCAGCATTTT. Its translation: CASSQESSQPQHF.

Many counts were recorded for this clonotype. The V gene is TRBV27, the J gene TRBJ1-1; a possible D gene is TRBD1 (6 bases). The CDR3 has 16 amino acids. CDR1 MNHEY and CDR2 SMNVEV come from the germline V gene (reference sequence). V lost 4 bases, J lost 4 bases, and 19 bases lay in between. The CDR3 loop is CASSSSPGGFGTEAFF. The CDR3 DNA reads as TGTGCCAGCAGTTCCTCTCCGGGGGGCTTTGGCACTGAAGCTTTCTTT.

The J gene is TRBJ2-2, the V gene TRBV12-3 or TRBV12-4; the match to TRBD2 covers 11 bases. This CDR3 has 18 residues. J was trimmed by 4 bases and V by 6 bases; bases with no gene match: 13. This chain's CDR3 is CASSHGRASGRRTGELFF. DNA for the CDR3: TGTGCCAGCAGCCACGGTCGGGCTAGCGGGAGGCGCACCGGGGAGCTGTTTTTT.

Notes on this clonotype: Given a much more abundant clone one base away, this may be a read error. The chain uses TRBV3-1 and TRBJ2-1; TRBD2 might be the D (6 bases). V was trimmed by 0 bases and J by 3 bases, leaving 12 bases between them. Germline CDR1 reads LGHDT; CDR2 reads YNNKEL (reference sequence). The CDR3 runs 16 residues. CDR3 sequence: CASSQEEGNGYNEQFF. The CDR3 nucleotides are TGTGCCAGCAGCCAAGAGGAGGGAAACGGCTACAATGAGCAGTTCTTC.

The chain couples TRBV2 to TRBJ1-6, with D maybe TRBD1 (5 bases). The CDR3 extends over 14 amino acids. In germline, CDR1 is SNHLY, CDR2 FYNNEI. V was shortened by 1 base and J by 9 bases, with 10 bases between the two germline ends. CDR3 in amino acids: CASSEGGEASPLHF. The CDR3 nucleotides are TGTGCCAGCAGTGAAGGGGGGGAGGCTTCACCCCTCCACTTT. The variable domain in full, with the rest retrieved from reference TRBV2 and TRBJ1-6, is EPEVTQTPSHQVTQMGQEVILRCVPISNHLYFYWYRQILGQKVEFLVSFYNNEISEKSEIFDDQFSVERPDGSNFTLKIRSTKLEDSAMYFCASSEGGEASPLHFGNGTRLTVT.

This clonotype was detected many times. This rearrangement joins TRBV28 to TRBJ2-2; D may be TRBD1 (6 bases). The V and J ends lost 5 bases and 6 bases respectively, with 16 bases between them. This CDR3 has 15 residues. Looked up from germline, CDR1 is MDHEN and CDR2 is SYDVKM. Written as DNA, the CDR3 is TGTGCCAGCAGTCCGGGGACATCCGGCGCCGGGGAGCTGTTTTTT. It encodes CASSPGTSGAGELFF.

This clonotype has ten or more counts. This chain links TRBV2 with TRBJ2-2; D call uncertain. The CDR3 consists of 15 residues. V was cut by 5 bases and J by 1 base, with 11 bases left in between. From germline, CDR1 is SNHLY and CDR2 FYNNEI. CDR3 in DNA: TGTGCCAGCAGTTACCGAGGCCGGAACACCGGGGAGCTGTTTTTT. Translating it yields CASSYRGRNTGELFF. Together with reference TRBV2 and TRBJ2-2, the CDR3 gives the full variable domain: EPEVTQTPSHQVTQMGQEVILRCVPISNHLYFYWYRQILGQKVEFLVSFYNNEISEKSEIFDDQFSVERPDGSNFTLKIRSTKLEDSAMYFCASSYRGRNTGELFFGEGSRLTVL.

This clonotype was seen ten or more times. The genes are TRBV20-1 and TRBJ1-2; D gene ambiguous. Trimming cost V 5 bases and J 8 bases, with 6 bases left between them. Germline CDR1 DFQATT, CDR2 SNEGSKA (reference sequence). The CDR3 spans 9 residues. CDR3 coding DNA: TGCAGTGCTCCGGCGGGCTACACCTTC. Translating gives CSAPAGYTF.

This clonotype was counted at least ten times. The genes are TRBV20-1 and TRBJ2-1; 7 nucleotides agree with TRBD1. Germline assignment: CDR1 DFQATT and CDR2 SNEGSKA (reference sequence). This CDR3 contains 14 residues. The V segment lost 6 bases and the J segment 5 bases; nucleotides outside the gene matches: 10. The CDR3 nucleotides read TGCAGTGCCCGGGGACAGCCTAAAAACAATGAGCAGTTCTTC. Translated: CSARGQPKNNEQFF.

Only a few counts were recorded for this clonotype. CDR3 DNA: TGCGCCAGCAGCCCGACCCGCAATTCACCCCTCCACTTT. Protein: CASSPTRNSPLHF. The chain carries TRBV4-3 and TRBJ1-6; D gene uncertain. From germline, CDR1 is LGHNA and CDR2 YSLEER. The V and J ends lost 4 bases and 7 bases respectively, with 8 bases between them. The CDR3 extends over 13 amino acids.

This chain's CDR3 is CASSYLEKDSPLHF. The CDR3 bases are TGTGCCAGCAGTTACTTGGAGAAGGATTCACCCCTCCACTTT. This chain joins TRBV6-5 and TRBJ1-6; D not resolved. The CDR3 consists of 14 residues. CDR1 and CDR2 from the germline V gene are MNHEY and SVGAGI. Trimming shortened V by 1 base and J by 8 bases, and 9 bases separated the two germline ends.

The chain uses TRBV10-3 and TRBJ1-2; D is uncertain. Germline V gives CDR1 ENHRY, CDR2 SYGVKD. This CDR3 contains 11 residues. The V end lost 8 bases, the J end lost 0 bases, and 4 bases lay between the germline ends. CDR3 in amino acids: CAIGSNYGYTF. DNA for the CDR3: TGTGCCATCGGTTCTAACTATGGCTACACCTTC.

The table lists this clonotype with many counts. This chain uses TRBV28 with TRBJ2-7, with D possibly being TRBD1 (6 bases). The CDR3 spans 12 residues. Germline CDR1 is MDHEN and CDR2 is SYDVKM. V gave up 4 bases and J gave up 3 bases, with 7 bases separating them. CDR3 sequence: CASSWDNYEQYF. CDR3 nucleotides: TGTGCCAGCAGTTGGGACAACTACGAGCAGTACTTC.

Many counts were recorded for this clonotype. In DNA form, the CDR3 reads TGTGCCAGCACCCAGAGCCTAGCGGGAATTGCCGCTTACAATGAGCAGTTCTTC. This translates into CASTQSLAGIAAYNEQFF. The chain recombines TRBV3-1 with TRBJ2-1; TRBD2 matches 9 bases. The V and J ends lost 7 bases and 4 bases, in that order; junction bases with no gene match: 17. The CDR3 has 18 amino acids. From germline, CDR1 is LGHDT and CDR2 YNNKEL (reference sequence).

In DNA form, the CDR3 reads TGTGCCATCAGTGCGGGGCCGAATCAGCCCCAGCATTTT. Its protein is CAISAGPNQPQHF. The V gene is TRBV10-3, the J gene TRBJ1-5, with TRBD1 as a possible D gene (5 bases). Trimming removed 4 bases from V and 4 bases from J, with 8 bases in between. Germline V gene data show CDR1 as ENHRY and CDR2 as SYGVKD. This CDR3 region has 13 residues.

This clonotype has a count of ten or more. The chain couples TRBV27 to TRBJ1-1; a possible D gene is TRBD1 (5 bases). Germline values: CDR1 MNHEY, CDR2 SMNVEV (reference sequence). Deletions cut 5 bases from V and 1 base from J, with 14 bases between. The CDR3 loop spans 15 amino acids. For the CDR3, the DNA is TGTGCCAGCAGTCCCCGGCGGGGGGGGAACACTGAAGCTTTCTTT. Amino acid sequence: CASSPRRGGNTEAFF.

This chain links TRBV19 with TRBJ2-3, with D possibly matching TRBD2 (6 bases). From germline, CDR1 is LNHDA and CDR2 SQIVND (reference sequence). Trimming pared 11 bases from V and 1 base from J, leaving 16 bases between. The CDR3 extends over 14 amino acids. DNA for the CDR3: TGTGCCTGCCACCAAGCGGGCCGCACAGATACGCAGTATTTT. As protein: CACHQAGRTDTQYF.

This clonotype occurred a few times. V is TRBV4-1 and J is TRBJ1-5; 11 bases map to TRBD1. CDR3 length equals 18 residues. Germline loops: CDR1 MGHRA, CDR2 YSYEKL. V gave up 1 base and J gave up 0 bases; unmatched junction bases: 5. Written as DNA, the CDR3 is TGCGCCAGCAGCCAAGGGGGACAGGGGGGGGATAGCAATCAGCCCCAGCATTTT. This translates into CASSQGGQGGDSNQPQHF.

Concerning this clonotype: As the CDR3 is not closed by the conserved phenylalanine or tryptophan, this likely results from a read error. The chain joins TRBV27 to TRBJ2-7, with 9 bases identical to TRBD2. Germline V gene sequence: CDR1 MNHEY, CDR2 SMNVEV (reference sequence). There are 16 residues in the CDR3. In DNA form, the CDR3 reads TGTGCTAGCAGCAACTTGACTAGCGGCGCCCACTACGAGCAGTACCTC. Translation: CASSNLTSGAHYEQYL.

At least ten counts were recorded for this clonotype. The V gene is TRBV18, the J gene TRBJ1-4; D not resolved. The CDR3 is 19 amino acids. Per the germline V gene, CDR1 is KGHSH and CDR2 is LQKENI. V was clipped by 6 bases and J by 0 bases, with 23 bases between them. The CDR3 DNA is TGTGCCAGCTCGGTCCACCCGAGACGAACGACTTCAACTAATGAAAAACTGTTTTTT. It encodes CASSVHPRRTTSTNEKLFF.

This clonotype appeared many times. The chain uses TRBV27 and TRBJ1-5; D gene ambiguous. The germline CDR1 and CDR2 sequences are MNHEY and SMNVEV (reference sequence). V was pared by 2 bases and J by 4 bases, with 9 bases between. The CDR3 is 14 amino acids. CDR3 loop: CASSLNLGNQPQHF. CDR3 nucleotide sequence: TGTGCCAGCAGTTTAAATTTGGGGAATCAGCCCCAGCATTTT.

As to this clonotype: A read error is possible here, since a much larger clone lies one base away. The rearrangement joins TRBV11-3 to TRBJ2-7, with TRBD2 identical over 11 bases. The V gene's germline CDR1 is SGHNT and CDR2 YENEEA. This CDR3 contains 15 residues. V shed 7 bases and J 1 base; nucleotides not matched to a gene: 6. The CDR3 coding sequence is TGTGCCAGCATGCCGGGACTAGCGGCATCCTACGAGCAGTACTTC. This translates into CASMPGLAASYEQYF.

This clonotype was observed many times. The chain uses TRBV7-9 and TRBJ2-1, with D perhaps matching TRBD2 (6 bases). Trimming left V 5 bases short and J 7 bases short, with 18 bases between. The CDR3 has 15 residues. Germline CDR1 is SEHNR and CDR2 is FQNEAQ (reference sequence). CDR3 protein: CASSHGGDGRNEQFF. CDR3 bases: TGTGCCAGCAGCCACGGGGGAGATGGGAGGAATGAGCAGTTCTTC.

This clonotype occurred many times. The chain is built from TRBV6-2 or TRBV6-3 and TRBJ2-1; D possibly corresponds to TRBD1 (6 bases). The length of the CDR3 is 16 residues. CDR1 and CDR2 (germline): MNHEY, SVGEGT. Deletions cut 2 bases from V and 8 bases from J, with 19 bases between. CDR3 region: CASSYLTGNPGDEQFF. CDR3 nucleotides: TGTGCCAGCAGTTACCTGACAGGTAATCCGGGCGATGAGCAGTTCTTC.

This clonotype showed up many times. V usage is TRBV29-1 and J usage is TRBJ1-5; a weak D match, TRBD1 (6 bases). V shed 6 bases and J shed 6 bases, with 15 bases lying between them. Germline V gene data show CDR1 as SQVTM and CDR2 as ANQGSEA. The CDR3 covers 13 residues. CDR3 amino acids: CSVGGGPGQPQHF. The DNA for the CDR3 is TGCAGCGTCGGGGGGGGGCCCGGTCAGCCCCAGCATTTT.

The V and J genes are TRBV7-9 and TRBJ2-1; perhaps TRBD2 as D (5 bases). V was pared by 4 bases and J by 9 bases, with 10 bases between. CDR1 is SEHNR, CDR2 FQNEAQ, per germline (reference sequence). The CDR3 is made up of 12 amino acids. The CDR3 nucleotides are TGTGCCAGCAGCTCAGAGGGCGTTGAGCAGTTCTTC. This sequence encodes CASSSEGVEQFF.

This clonotype was seen repeatedly, ten times or more. This rearrangement joins TRBV3-1 to TRBJ1-6; TRBD1 is a possible D gene (5 bases). The germline gives CDR1 LGHDT, CDR2 YNNKEL (reference sequence). This CDR3 is 17 amino acids long. V lost 0 bases to trimming and J lost 0 bases, with 9 bases between them. The CDR3 nucleotides read TGTGCCAGCAGCCAAGATGGGGGAAGCTCCTATAATTCACCCCTCCACTTT. Translation gives CASSQDGGSSYNSPLHF. The full variable domain, with the rest looked up from reference TRBV3-1 and TRBJ1-6, is DTAVSQTPKYLVTQMGNDKSIKCEQNLGHDTMYWYKQDSKKFLKIMFSYNNKELIINETVPNRFSPKSPDKAHLNLHINSLELGDSAVYFCASSQDGGSSYNSPLHFGNGTRLTVT.

This clonotype has ten or more counts. The chain has TRBV20-1 and TRBJ2-3; no definite D call. This CDR3 spans 15 amino acids. V lost 4 bases and J 5 bases, leaving 19 bases between the germline ends. Germline V CDR1 and CDR2: DFQATT, SNEGSKA (reference sequence). Here the CDR3 DNA reads TGCAGTGCTACTATCTTTATAGGGATGGGAGATACGCAGTATTTT. This gives the protein CSATIFIGMGDTQYF.

This clonotype was observed many times. The chain employs TRBV28 and TRBJ2-1; 7 nucleotides line up with TRBD2. Germline V gives CDR1 MDHEN, CDR2 SYDVKM. The CDR3 contains 14 residues. J gave up 4 bases and V 8 bases, and 8 bases lay outside the gene matches. The CDR3 sequence: CASCEGGAYNEQFF. CDR3 sequence (DNA): TGTGCCAGCTGCGAGGGAGGGGCGTACAATGAGCAGTTCTTC.

V and J are TRBV28 and TRBJ1-1; the D gene is possibly TRBD1 (5 bases). This CDR3 has 18 amino acids. Germline V CDR1 and CDR2: MDHEN, SYDVKM. The V end was cut by 3 bases, the J end by 5 bases, with 25 bases between. CDR3 amino acids: CASSFLGGRGRMGTEAFF. The DNA of the CDR3 is TGTGCCAGCAGTTTCCTCGGCGGGCGGGGGAGAATGGGAACTGAAGCTTTCTTT.

The sample holds many counts of this clonotype. The V and J genes are TRBV7-2 and TRBJ2-7, with D perhaps TRBD2 (6 bases). Germline CDR1 SGHTA, CDR2 FQGNSA. There are 14 residues in the CDR3. The V and J ends lost 4 bases and 7 bases respectively, with 17 bases between them. The CDR3 coding sequence is TGTGCCAGCAGCTCGATTAGCGGATCGTATGAGCAGTACTTC. Protein: CASSSISGSYEQYF.